The clone carrying this TCR beta chain was recorded many times. The antigen is undetermined. These data come from a study of T cells in Graves' hyperthyroidism and ophthalmopathy. Exclusion criteria comprised uncontrolled infection, other autoimmune disease, pregnancy or lactation. This sample holds PBMCs from under 11 ml fresh peripheral blood. Study-wide results and limits: Using 13 V-J features, a model discriminated ophthalmopathy from stable hyperthyroidism.

The investigators amplified TCR beta CDR3 regions from RNA transcripts. With the HTBI primer set, the TCR CDR3 went through a first round of RT-PCR. TCRdb fed the multiplex PCR reads into MiXCR, producing one record per CDR3 protein. The sample shows about 370,000 distinct CDR3 sequences, 15% of them seen only once. This CDR3 spans 12 amino acids. The V and J ends lost 4 bases and 7 bases respectively, with 10 bases between them. Germline CDR1 DFQATT, CDR2 SNEGSKA (reference sequence). The clonotype was recovered from a woman aged 55-70 years with Graves' ophthalmopathy. Sequenced input: blood. V usage is TRBV20-1 and J usage is TRBJ2-2; D is ambiguous. Here the CDR3 reads CSAKLKGGELFF. The CDR3 DNA is TGCAGTGCTAAACTAAAGGGCGGGGAGCTGTTTTTT.